One and the same sample provided the 27 T cell receptor beta chains below, sequenced in a study of monozygotic twins with inflammatory bowel disease. Using the 5' RACE reads, TCRdb records one entry per CDR3 protein without DNA. Recorded here are around 380,000 distinct CDR3 sequences; the top ten clones represent 2% to 2.5%. Input material: blood. Source of these receptors: a human donor with ulcerative colitis or Crohn's disease, or a healthy co-twin of an affected twin (not recorded which).

The rearrangement uses TRBV27 and TRBJ2-7; the D gene TCRdb calls, TRBD1, cannot be checked with no DNA. Germline values: CDR1 MNHEY, CDR2 SMNVEV (reference sequence). CDR3 length equals 16 residues. The CDR3 region is CASSFLGGAQRGEQYF.

This chain connects TRBV20-1 to TRBJ2-7; TCRdb returns TRBD1, unconfirmable since there is no DNA. There are 13 residues in the CDR3. CDR1 and CDR2 (germline): DFQATT, SNEGSKA (reference sequence). The CDR3 protein is CSAFRDSSYEQYF.

The chain carries TRBV6-4 and TRBJ2-2. The CDR3 totals 13 residues. Per the germline V gene, CDR1 is MRHNA and CDR2 is SNTAGT. CDR3 region: CASSDSITGELFF.

The rearrangement joins TRBV5-1 to TRBJ2-1; the TCRdb call, TRBD1, lacks DNA for checking. Germline V gene lookup returns CDR1 SGHRS and CDR2 YFSETQ. CDR3 length: 15 amino acids. The CDR3: CASSLGQGAWGEQFF.

The J gene is TRBJ1-4, the V gene TRBV7-2. CDR3 length: 14 amino acids. Germline-derived CDR1 and CDR2 are SGHTA and FQGNSA. CDR3 in amino acids: CASSQIATNEKLFF. Variable domain in full (rest from reference TRBV7-2 and TRBJ1-4): GAGVSQSPSNKVTEKGKDVELRCDPISGHTALYWYRQSLGQGLEFLIYFQGNSAPDKSGLPSDRFSAERTGGSVSTLTIQRTQQEDSAVYLCASSQIATNEKLFFGSGTQLSVL.

The V and J genes are TRBV30 and TRBJ1-2. This CDR3 spans 12 amino acids. CDR1 GTSNPN and CDR2 SVGIG come from the germline V gene (reference sequence). CDR3 residues: CAWSVAAYGYTF. The entire variable domain, with the rest obtained from reference TRBV30 and TRBJ1-2, is as follows: SQTIHQWPATLVQPVGSPLSLECTVEGTSNPNLYWYRQAAGRGLQLLFYSVGIGQISSEVPQNLSASRPQDRQFILSSKKLLLSDSGFYLCAWSVAAYGYTFGSGTRLTVV.

V and J are TRBV30 and TRBJ2-2; TCRdb's D gene call, TRBD2, goes unchecked for lack of DNA. CDR3 length equals 19 residues. Germline V gene sequence: CDR1 GTSNPN, CDR2 SVGIG (reference sequence). This chain's CDR3 is CAWSVRTSGRSWDTGELFF.

This chain uses TRBV6-5 with TRBJ1-1. CDR1 is MNHEY and CDR2 is SVGAGI in the germline V gene. The CDR3 consists of 18 residues. CDR3: CASSYSSAGTLLNTEAFF.

The chain joins TRBV30 to TRBJ2-4; TCRdb's D call, TRBD1, is unchecked because there is no DNA. The V gene's germline CDR1 is GTSNPN and CDR2 SVGIG (reference sequence). CDR3 size: 13 residues. The CDR3 region is CAWSPSGEHIQYF.

The gene calls are TRBV5-1 and TRBJ2-3; lacking DNA, the TRBD2 call made by TCRdb goes unchecked. The CDR3 sequence is 15 residues long. In germline, CDR1 is SGHRS, CDR2 YFSETQ. The CDR3 loop reads CASSVAPGGSDTQYF.

The chain uses TRBV9 and TRBJ2-3; TCRdb gives TRBD1 as the D gene, but with no DNA this cannot be confirmed. The CDR3 covers 16 residues. Per germline, CDR1 SGDLS and CDR2 YYNGEE. The CDR3 sequence is CASSVDRARKMDTQYF.

The V call is TRBV20-1, the J call TRBJ2-1; the TCRdb D gene call, TRBD2, has no DNA to confirm it. Germline CDR1 and CDR2: DFQATT and SNEGSKA (reference sequence). The CDR3 consists of 15 residues. The CDR3 spells CSAAPLAGADNEQFF.

The CDR3 loop reads CASSSGSNEQFF. The V and J genes are TRBV5-6 and TRBJ2-1; TCRdb gives TRBD1 as the D gene, but with no DNA this cannot be confirmed. Germline V gene data show CDR1 as SGHDT and CDR2 as YYEEEE. The CDR3 contains 12 residues.

The chain combines TRBV7-6 with TRBJ2-3; TCRdb gives TRBD1 as the D gene, but with no DNA this cannot be confirmed. Germline CDR1 reads SGHVS; CDR2 reads FNYEAQ. This CDR3 contains 17 residues. CDR3 protein: CASSLVGGGISTDTQYF.

The chain couples TRBV7-2 to TRBJ2-7; as DNA is missing, the TRBD2 call by TCRdb cannot be tested. Germline CDR1 SGHTA, CDR2 FQGNSA. The CDR3 is 14 amino acids. CDR3 residues: CASSLGGPSYEQYF.

The chain joins TRBV9 to TRBJ2-3; absent DNA, TCRdb's TRBD2 call cannot be checked. Per the germline V gene, CDR1 is SGDLS and CDR2 is YYNGEE. The CDR3 runs 16 residues. CDR3 amino acids: CASSVSSGGRTDTQYF.

The chain couples TRBV5-4 to TRBJ2-1; the D call from TCRdb, TRBD2, cannot be confirmed without DNA. Germline V lookup: CDR1 SGHNT, CDR2 YYREEE (reference sequence). The CDR3 covers 13 residues. CDR3 sequence reads: CASSFGTKDEQFF.

The rearrangement joins TRBV3-1 to TRBJ1-1; TCRdb selects TRBD1, and the lack of DNA leaves this call unchecked. From germline, CDR1 is LGHDT and CDR2 YNNKEL (reference sequence). This CDR3 has 16 residues. The CDR3 loop is CASSPLDRNMNTEAFF. Drawing the rest from reference TRBV3-1 and TRBJ1-1, the complete variable domain is DTAVSQTPKYLVTQMGNDKSIKCEQNLGHDTMYWYKQDSKKFLKIMFSYNNKELIINETVPNRFSPKSPDKAHLNLHINSLELGDSAVYFCASSPLDRNMNTEAFFGQGTRLTVV.

The rearrangement joins TRBV20-1 to TRBJ2-2; there is no DNA to check the TCRdb D call of TRBD1. This CDR3 region has 15 residues. CDR1 is DFQATT and CDR2 is SNEGSKA in the germline V gene (reference sequence). CDR3 residues: CSARETGSDTGELFF.

The gene calls are TRBV15 and TRBJ2-5. Per germline, CDR1 LNHNV and CDR2 YYDKDF (reference sequence). The CDR3 consists of 14 residues. CDR3: CATSRGEGGETQYF.

V is TRBV19 and J is TRBJ2-3; TCRdb's D call, TRBD1, is unchecked because there is no DNA. The germline gives CDR1 LNHDA, CDR2 SQIVND (reference sequence). The CDR3 length is 14 residues. The CDR3 loop reads CASSIGTGGVTQYF. The full variable domain, rest sourced from reference TRBV19 and TRBJ2-3, is DGGITQSPKYLFRKEGQNVTLSCEQNLNHDAMYWYRQDPGQGLRLIYYSQIVNDFQKGDIAEGYSVSREKKESFPLTVTSAQKNPTAFYLCASSIGTGGVTQYFGPGTRLTVL.

This chain's CDR3 is CSVEDRVENNEQFF. This chain links TRBV29-1 with TRBJ2-1. The CDR3 contains 14 residues. The germline V gene has CDR1 SQVTM and CDR2 ANQGSEA.

V usage is TRBV16 and J usage is TRBJ2-7. Germline V gene sequence: CDR1 KGHSY, CDR2 FQNENV. The CDR3 runs to 14 residues. CDR3 loop: CASSTFGGSYEQYF.

This chain uses TRBV20-1 with TRBJ1-5. Germline CDR1 reads DFQATT; CDR2 reads SNEGSKA (reference sequence). The CDR3 has 13 residues. Here the CDR3 reads CSARDLVNQPQHF.

The chain carries TRBV4-2 and TRBJ2-4; lacking DNA, the TRBD1 call made by TCRdb goes unchecked. In germline, CDR1 is LGHNA, CDR2 YNFKEQ. The CDR3 extends over 16 amino acids. CDR3 in amino acids: CASSQEIRGAKNIQYF.

The chain carries TRBV5-1 and TRBJ2-1; as DNA is missing, the TRBD1 call by TCRdb cannot be tested. The CDR3 has 16 amino acids. Per the germline V gene, CDR1 is SGHRS and CDR2 is YFSETQ. CDR3 residues: CASSGQVTGGPNEQFF.

This chain uses TRBV12-3 or TRBV12-4 with TRBJ2-7; TCRdb lists TRBD1, though no DNA is available to test this call. The CDR3 contains 17 residues. CDR3 loop: CASSFSRGGAYSLEQYF.